The 13 T cell receptor beta chains in this list originate from one sample, sequenced in a study of blood T cell repertoires in COVID-19. Only in-frame clones appear in the TCRdb table, and some are missing; sequencing was by immunoSEQ multiplex PCR. The repertoire consists of 220,000 or so clones, with 82% occurring once and the leading ten covering approximately 8%. The sample consisted of peripheral blood. These receptors all come from a woman of 80 years or more with COVID-19, enrolled during active disease.

Regarding this clone: Other DNA sequences in this sample translate to the same CDR3. This chain joins TRBV5-1 and TRBJ1-4; maybe TRBD1 (5 bases). The CDR3 is 13 residues long. The germline V gene encodes CDR1 SGHRS and CDR2 YFSETQ. V gave up 4 bases and J gave up 3 bases, with 7 bases separating them. CDR3 in amino acids: CASSGTANEKLFF. CDR3 nucleotide sequence: TGCGCCAGCAGCGGGACTGCTAATGAAAAACTGTTTTTT.

CDR3 bases: TGTGCCAGCAGCCACGGATCCCTTCTAGCGGGGCAGGACGAGCAGTACTTC. Its translation: CASSHGSLLAGQDEQYF. The V and J genes are TRBV7-6 and TRBJ2-7, with 9 bases matching TRBD2. Germline V gene sequence: CDR1 SGHVS, CDR2 FNYEAQ. Unmatched junction bases numbered 16, after V lost 5 bases and J lost 5 bases. CDR3 length: 17 residues.

This chain uses TRBV30 with TRBJ2-7; 7 bases agree with TRBD1. V was pared by 4 bases and J by 6 bases, with 6 bases of the junction left unmatched. The CDR3 contains 12 residues. Germline V CDR1 and CDR2: GTSNPN, SVGIG (reference sequence). CDR3 nucleotides: TGTGCCTGGATGAGGGGGCGAAGCGAGCAGTACTTC. This gives the protein CAWMRGRSEQYF.

The rearrangement uses TRBV2 and TRBJ1-5; D unclear. From germline, CDR1 is SNHLY and CDR2 FYNNEI. V was clipped by 1 base and J by 0 bases, with 4 bases between them. The CDR3 covers 14 residues. The CDR3 region has the DNA TGTGCCAGCAGTGAAGGGCTTAGCAATCAGCCCCAGCATTTT. Protein: CASSEGLSNQPQHF.

The chain couples TRBV19 to TRBJ1-5; 9 nucleotides line up with TRBD1. There are 14 residues in the CDR3. V was clipped by 7 bases and J by 2 bases; unmatched bases: 3. The germline gives CDR1 LNHDA, CDR2 SQIVND (reference sequence). CDR3 in amino acids: CASNDRGGNQPQHF. CDR3 DNA sequence: TGTGCCAGTAATGACAGGGGGGGCAATCAGCCCCAGCATTTT.

This clone came up once. The chain recombines TRBV28 with TRBJ2-1; D might be TRBD1 (5 bases). Germline V gene sequence: CDR1 MDHEN, CDR2 SYDVKM. The CDR3 has 11 amino acids. Trimming left V 4 bases short and J 13 bases short, with 11 bases between. The CDR3 bases are TGTGCCAGCAGTTCCTTGGGGCCCCAGTTCTTC. It is translated as CASSSLGPQFF. The complete variable domain, with remaining parts taken from reference TRBV28 and TRBJ2-1, reads DVKVTQSSRYLVKRTGEKVFLECVQDMDHENMFWYRQDPGLGLRLIYFSYDVKMKEKGDIPEGYSVSREKKERFSLILESASTNQTSMYLCASSSLGPQFFGPGTRLTVL.

The chain links TRBV9 to TRBJ2-1; TRBD2 is a possible D gene (5 bases). The germline CDR1 and CDR2 sequences are SGDLS and YYNGEE. With 1 base removed from V and 2 bases from J, the gap between germline ends came to 10 bases. The CDR3 has 15 amino acids. The CDR3 sequence is CASSVRGSPYNEQFF. The CDR3, as DNA: TGTGCCAGCAGCGTAAGAGGGTCCCCCTACAATGAGCAGTTCTTC.

The chain employs TRBV6-4 and TRBJ2-2, with 8 bases matching TRBD1. CDR1 and CDR2 (germline): MRHNA, SNTAGT. Losses at the gene ends were 6 bases for V and 10 bases for J; bases not matched to a gene: 10. The CDR3 extends over 14 amino acids. The CDR3 region is CASRSGTGSLELFF. As DNA, the CDR3 is TGTGCCAGCAGGTCCGGGACAGGCTCTCTGGAGCTGTTTTTT.

This chain connects TRBV5-6 to TRBJ1-3; D remains unclear. CDR1 and CDR2 from the germline V gene are SGHDT and YYEEEE. Trimming took 2 bases from V and 2 from J, leaving 11 bases between them. CDR3 length: 15 residues. The CDR3 protein is CASSFQESTGNTIYF. The CDR3 coding sequence is TGTGCCAGCAGCTTCCAAGAGAGTACTGGAAACACCATATATTTT.

The chain combines TRBV4-1 with TRBJ2-2, with 12 bases aligning to TRBD2. CDR1 and CDR2 from the germline V gene are MGHRA and YSYEKL. The CDR3 has 16 amino acids. Germline trimming cut 4 bases from V and 7 bases from J; bases unmatched to any gene: 7. Here the CDR3 reads CASSPTSGSYGGELFF. The DNA for the CDR3 is TGCGCCAGCAGCCCGACTAGCGGGAGCTACGGCGGGGAGCTGTTTTTT.

V and J are TRBV18 and TRBJ2-1, with 7 bases matching TRBD2. After removal of 3 bases from V and 6 bases from J, the junction contained 11 bases not matched to a gene. This CDR3 region has 16 residues. Looked up from germline, CDR1 is KGHSH and CDR2 is LQKENI. CDR3 nucleotide sequence: TGTGCCAGCTCACCTCCCCGAGGGGCGGGAGTCAATGAGCAGTTCTTC. Translation gives CASSPPRGAGVNEQFF.

This clone has just a few counts. This chain links TRBV19 with TRBJ2-7; 9 nucleotides agree with TRBD2. V trimming: 5 bases; J trimming: 4 bases; junction bases outside the gene matches: 15. CDR1 and CDR2 from the germline V gene are LNHDA and SQIVND (reference sequence). The CDR3 sequence is 17 residues long. Here the CDR3 reads CASSRTSAIPSIYEQYF. CDR3 in DNA: TGTGCCAGTAGTCGGACTAGCGCGATCCCTTCAATTTACGAGCAGTACTTC.

V gene TRBV28 combines with J gene TRBJ1-4; D ambiguous. Germline V CDR1 and CDR2: MDHEN, SYDVKM. The CDR3 contains 13 residues. With 3 bases removed from V and 13 bases from J, the gap between germline ends came to 15 bases. The CDR3 nucleotides read TGTGCCAGCAGTTTCTTAGGAGTGCGTGGACTGTTTTTT. Its protein is CASSFLGVRGLFF.